Here is one TCR beta chain with its context. Its antigen is still unknown. V shed 1 base and J shed 6 bases, with 10 bases lying between them. This CDR3 is 14 amino acids long. Germline values: CDR1 SGHVS, CDR2 FQNEAQ. The sample belongs to a study of lymphopenia after photon versus proton radiotherapy. Findings of the study overall: Photon-treated patients lost naive T cells and TCR diversity; proton-treated stayed stable. Oligoclonal CD8+ Temra expansion after nadir drove photon patients' diversity drop. Larger post-nadir TCR diversity loss correlated inversely with survival in deceased patients. Only patients who died were analyzed for survival; proton advantage is unproven.

TCRdb keeps only in-frame clones here, not all; method: immunoSEQ multiplex PCR. This table has 67,000 or so clones, around 87% appearing once. The sample was peripheral blood, taken from a patient treated with proton-based radiotherapy. The clonotype was recovered from an elderly man with esophageal cancer. V usage is TRBV7-8 and J usage is TRBJ1-3; tentative D call: TRBD1 (6 bases). The CDR3 sequence: CASSLVGGVNTIYF. The CDR3 DNA sequence: TGTGCCAGCAGCTTAGTCGGGGGCGTAAACACCATATATTTT.